The 31 T cell receptor beta chains below come from one sample, sequenced in a study of Graves' ophthalmopathy and Graves' hyperthyroidism. From RNA, the CDR3 regions of TCR beta chains were amplified and sequenced. HTBI-primed first-round RT-PCR preceded second-round multiplex PCR. One entry per CDR3 protein results from TCRdb running MiXCR on the multiplex PCR reads. The data show 150,000 or so distinct CDR3 sequences, 35% to 50% seen once. The sample consisted of peripheral blood. Receptors were obtained from a man aged 25-45 years with Graves' ophthalmopathy.

This clonotype was seen only a few times. This chain links TRBV6-1 with TRBJ1-6; possibly TRBD1 for D (6 bases). Germline V gene lookup returns CDR1 MNHNS and CDR2 SASEGT. The germline V and J ends were trimmed by 5 bases and 7 bases, with 9 bases remaining between them. The CDR3 runs 13 residues. CDR3 DNA sequence: TGTGCCAGCAGTTCAACAGGGAATTCACCCCTCCACTTT. Protein product: CASSSTGNSPLHF.

This clonotype has ten or more counts. The CDR3 sequence: CASTLGQVNTEAFF. CDR3 DNA: TGTGCCAGCACCCTGGGACAGGTGAACACTGAAGCTTTCTTT. The rearrangement joins TRBV6-2 or TRBV6-3 to TRBJ1-1, with 8 nucleotides matching TRBD1. The V and J ends lost 7 bases and 0 bases, in that order; junction bases with no gene match: 4. Looked up from germline, CDR1 is MNHEY and CDR2 is SVGEGT. This CDR3 spans 14 amino acids.

There are many counts of this clonotype. This chain uses TRBV6-2 or TRBV6-3 with TRBJ1-1, with 8 bases matching TRBD1. CDR1 MNHEY and CDR2 SVGEGT come from the germline V gene. Germline trimming cut 5 bases from V and 7 bases from J; bases unmatched to any gene: 12. This CDR3 has 15 residues. The CDR3 loop is CASSDPGTGVGEAFF. The CDR3 DNA is TGTGCCAGCAGTGACCCCGGGACAGGAGTTGGTGAAGCTTTCTTT.

This clonotype showed up many times. This chain uses TRBV18 with TRBJ2-7; D is unresolved. Trimming shortened V by 2 bases and J by 0 bases, and 11 bases separated the two germline ends. Looked up from germline, CDR1 is KGHSH and CDR2 is LQKENI. The CDR3 consists of 15 residues. The DNA for the CDR3 is TGTGCCAGCTCACCATCCCCGCAGAGCTCCTACGAGCAGTACTTC. It codes for CASSPSPQSSYEQYF.

The chain couples TRBV7-9 to TRBJ2-2; no clear D. The CDR3 runs 15 residues. Per germline, CDR1 SEHNR and CDR2 FQNEAQ (reference sequence). V lost 1 base, J lost 6 bases, and 12 bases lay in between. In DNA form, the CDR3 reads TGTGCCAGCAGCTTAGGGTTTTCGGCCCCCGGGGAGCTGTTTTTT. Its translation: CASSLGFSAPGELFF.

This sequence joins TRBV6-4 and TRBJ2-7; the match to TRBD1 covers 9 bases. Unmatched junction bases numbered 9, after V lost 4 bases and J lost 2 bases. The CDR3 is 16 amino acids. Germline V gives CDR1 MRHNA, CDR2 SNTAGT. The CDR3 loop is CASSASGTGPPYEQYF. CDR3 nucleotide sequence: TGTGCCAGCAGTGCCTCCGGGACAGGGCCCCCCTACGAGCAGTACTTC.

This clonotype was observed at least ten times. This chain uses TRBV7-2 with TRBJ2-5; TRBD1 matches 9 bases. This CDR3 spans 15 amino acids. With V trimmed by 4 bases and J by 4 bases, 7 bases remained unmatched. CDR1 is SGHTA and CDR2 is FQGNSA in the germline V gene. The CDR3 here is CASSYRDRVRETQYF. In DNA, the CDR3 is TGTGCCAGCAGCTACCGGGACAGGGTACGAGAGACCCAGTACTTC.

The chain links TRBV12-3 or TRBV12-4 to TRBJ2-7; the D gene could be TRBD1 or TRBD2 (5 bases each). This CDR3 comprises 13 residues. V shed 3 bases and J shed 6 bases, with 12 bases lying between them. The CDR3 reads CASSFGTGGEQYF. The CDR3 DNA is TGTGCCAGCAGTTTCGGGACGGGTGGCGAGCAGTACTTC.

This clonotype came up many times. This chain connects TRBV12-5 to TRBJ1-1; a possible D gene is TRBD1 (5 bases). Germline values: CDR1 LGHNT, CDR2 FRNRAP. The CDR3 is made up of 18 amino acids. Deletions cut 2 bases from V and 3 bases from J, with 22 bases between. This CDR3 is CASGLPGRLVGDDTEAFF. CDR3 nucleotide sequence: TGTGCTAGTGGTTTGCCGGGACGGCTAGTAGGGGACGACACTGAAGCTTTCTTT.

V is TRBV6-1 and J is TRBJ1-5; D unclear. V gave up 2 bases and J gave up 3 bases, with 11 bases separating them. CDR1 and CDR2 (germline): MNHNS, SASEGT. The CDR3 sequence is 15 residues long. CDR3 amino acids: CASSESRQFNQPQHF. The CDR3 bases are TGTGCCAGCAGTGAATCAAGGCAGTTCAATCAGCCCCAGCATTTT.

This clonotype was picked up many times. V usage is TRBV7-2 and J usage is TRBJ2-4; a weak D match, TRBD1 (5 bases). The length of the CDR3 is 14 residues. From germline, CDR1 is SGHTA and CDR2 FQGNSA. V lost 4 bases and J 8 bases, leaving 15 bases between the germline ends. The CDR3 DNA follows: TGTGCCAGCAGCTCCGCAGGGATGGGTGACATTCAGTACTTC. Translated, it gives CASSSAGMGDIQYF. Looking up the rest from reference TRBV7-2 and TRBJ2-4 gives the full variable domain: GAGVSQSPSNKVTEKGKDVELRCDPISGHTALYWYRQSLGQGLEFLIYFQGNSAPDKSGLPSDRFSAERTGGSVSTLTIQRTQQEDSAVYLCASSSAGMGDIQYFGAGTRLSVL.

The V and J genes are TRBV3-1 and TRBJ2-7; D is unresolved. Germline V gene data show CDR1 as LGHDT and CDR2 as YNNKEL (reference sequence). The CDR3 is 13 amino acids. The V end lost 1 base, the J end lost 7 bases, and 11 bases lay between the germline ends. This CDR3 reads CASSQASRSEQYF. The CDR3 DNA follows: TGTGCCAGCAGCCAAGCTTCTAGGAGTGAGCAGTACTTC.

At least ten counts were recorded for this clonotype. This chain connects TRBV7-9 to TRBJ2-2; no definite D call. CDR3 length: 14 residues. The V gene's germline CDR1 is SEHNR and CDR2 FQNEAQ (reference sequence). V lost 1 base to trimming and J lost 5 bases, with 8 bases between them. Written as DNA, the CDR3 is TGTGCCAGCAGCTTAGACGGTGGGACCGGGGAGCTGTTTTTT. Its translation is CASSLDGGTGELFF.

The sample holds many counts of this clonotype. V gene TRBV6-2 or TRBV6-3 combines with J gene TRBJ2-3; 11 bases agree with TRBD2. With V trimmed by 4 bases and J by 0 bases, 0 bases remained unmatched. The length of the CDR3 is 15 residues. Germline CDR1 reads MNHEY; CDR2 reads SVGEGT. This chain's CDR3 is CASSWTSGSTDTQYF. CDR3 bases: TGTGCCAGCAGTTGGACTAGCGGGAGCACAGATACGCAGTATTTT.

This clonotype was seen more than once but under ten times. The chain carries TRBV28 and TRBJ1-2; D remains ambiguous. The CDR3 sequence is 16 residues long. V was pared by 5 bases and J by 7 bases, with 23 bases between. Germline values: CDR1 MDHEN, CDR2 SYDVKM. Here the CDR3 DNA reads TGTGCCAGCAGTCAACTAAGACTGCGAAGGGTGTCTGGCTACACCTTC. Amino acid sequence: CASSQLRLRRVSGYTF.

At least ten counts were recorded for this clonotype. The rearrangement uses TRBV27 and TRBJ2-2; D not resolved. The ends were cut back, 3 bases at V and 3 bases at J, with 5 bases in the middle. The length of the CDR3 is 13 residues. The germline gives CDR1 MNHEY, CDR2 SMNVEV (reference sequence). Written as DNA, the CDR3 is TGTGCCAGCAGTTTCCGGGACACCGGGGAGCTGTTTTTT. It encodes CASSFRDTGELFF.

The chain couples TRBV28 to TRBJ2-5, with D possibly TRBD2 on 5 matching bases. From germline, CDR1 is MDHEN and CDR2 SYDVKM. This CDR3 contains 17 residues. Deletions cut 5 bases from V and 1 base from J, with 20 bases between. CDR3 residues: CASSLNLGRGVQETQYF. CDR3 nucleotide sequence: TGTGCCAGCAGTCTCAACCTAGGACGGGGAGTCCAAGAGACCCAGTACTTC. Combining the CDR3 with reference TRBV28 and TRBJ2-5 gives the whole variable domain DVKVTQSSRYLVKRTGEKVFLECVQDMDHENMFWYRQDPGLGLRLIYFSYDVKMKEKGDIPEGYSVSREKKERFSLILESASTNQTSMYLCASSLNLGRGVQETQYFGPGTRLLVL.

The J gene is TRBJ1-5, the V gene TRBV19; D is unresolved. V was pared by 5 bases and J by 0 bases, with 8 bases between. The CDR3 has 14 amino acids. CDR1 and CDR2 (germline): LNHDA, SQIVND (reference sequence). CDR3 region: CASSGETSNQPQHF. In DNA form, the CDR3 reads TGTGCCAGTAGTGGAGAGACTAGCAATCAGCCCCAGCATTTT.

The chain has TRBV12-3 or TRBV12-4 and TRBJ1-1, with 7 bases matching TRBD1. V dropped 8 bases and J dropped 3; count of bases not matched to a gene: 12. The CDR3 runs to 15 residues. CDR3 in DNA: TGTGCCAGCTCCCCTTGGGGCCAGGGGGACACTGAAGCTTTCTTT. Translation: CASSPWGQGDTEAFF.

This clonotype has at least ten counts. The CDR3 loop reads CASSLGQETTNEKLFF. In DNA, the CDR3 is TGTGCCAGCAGTTTGGGACAGGAGACAACTAATGAAAAACTGTTTTTT. V gene TRBV6-6 combines with J gene TRBJ1-4; 8 bases fit TRBD1. The length of the CDR3 is 16 residues. V trimming: 4 bases; J trimming: 0 bases; junction bases outside the gene matches: 4. Germline V CDR1 and CDR2: MNHNY, SVGAGI (reference sequence).

This clonotype has only a few counts. This chain joins TRBV15 and TRBJ1-5; D unresolved. Germline-derived CDR1 and CDR2 are LNHNV and YYDKDF (reference sequence). Trimming removed 0 bases at V and 2 bases at J, with 8 bases between. This CDR3 has 15 residues. CDR3: CATSRDGDGNQPQHF. The CDR3 nucleotides read TGTGCCACCAGCAGAGATGGGGATGGCAATCAGCCCCAGCATTTT.

This sequence joins TRBV27 and TRBJ1-1; no reliable D call. CDR1 MNHEY and CDR2 SMNVEV come from the germline V gene (reference sequence). The CDR3 consists of 15 residues. V was cut by 6 bases and J by 1 base, with 15 bases left in between. DNA of the CDR3: TGTGCCAGCAGACCTCACTCGGGATCGAACACTGAAGCTTTCTTT. It codes for CASRPHSGSNTEAFF.

In its sample, this clonotype was seen many times. The CDR3 here is CATSRDLGSYGYTF. CDR3 coding DNA: TGTGCCACCAGCAGAGATCTGGGTTCCTATGGCTACACCTTC. The gene calls are TRBV15 and TRBJ1-2, with D unclear. Germline V gene data show CDR1 as LNHNV and CDR2 as YYDKDF (reference sequence). CDR3 length: 14 residues. V was cut by 0 bases and J by 4 bases, with 9 bases left in between.

In this sample, this clonotype turned up many times. The chain carries TRBV7-8 and TRBJ2-2, with 11 bases matching TRBD2. The J segment lost 7 bases and the V segment lost 4 bases, leaving 8 bases of the junction unmatched. This CDR3 has 16 residues. Germline CDR1 is SGHVS and CDR2 is FQNEAQ. CDR3 nucleotides: TGTGCCAGCAGCTCAAAACTAGCGGGAGTACACGGGGAGCTGTTTTTT. Protein: CASSSKLAGVHGELFF.

This clonotype was counted a single time. This chain joins TRBV7-6 and TRBJ2-6; D is unclear. This CDR3 region has 18 residues. The V gene's germline CDR1 is SGHVS and CDR2 FNYEAQ. The V end was cut by 1 base, the J end by 2 bases, with 15 bases between. The CDR3 loop is CASSLEARVSPGANVLTF. CDR3 nucleotides: TGTGCCAGCAGCTTAGAGGCCAGAGTCTCGCCTGGGGCCAACGTCCTGACTTTC.

This clonotype was detected many times. This chain joins TRBV19 and TRBJ1-1, with no clear D. The germline CDR1 and CDR2 sequences are LNHDA and SQIVND (reference sequence). The CDR3 loop spans 13 amino acids. V dropped 3 bases and J dropped 2 bases, with 7 bases sitting between them. The CDR3 loop is CASSIATNTEAFF. Written as DNA, the CDR3 is TGTGCCAGTAGTATTGCAACTAACACTGAAGCTTTCTTT.

This clonotype was observed at least ten times. The V gene is TRBV19, the J gene TRBJ1-1; D remains unclear. Germline CDR1 reads LNHDA; CDR2 reads SQIVND (reference sequence). Trimming pared 7 bases from V and 0 bases from J, leaving 12 bases between. The CDR3 loop spans 14 amino acids. The CDR3 loop is CASNHRAVNTEAFF. The CDR3 coding sequence is TGTGCCAGTAATCATCGTGCGGTGAACACTGAAGCTTTCTTT.

The chain has TRBV12-3 or TRBV12-4 and TRBJ1-1, with a weak D call TRBD1 (5 bases). The CDR3 has 13 amino acids. Trimming pared 6 bases from V and 5 bases from J, leaving 13 bases between. For the CDR3, the DNA is TGTGCCAGCAGCCAATCACAGGTGACTGAAGCTTTCTTT. It translates to CASSQSQVTEAFF.

This clonotype was found a few times. Just one base apart from a much larger clone, this may be a read error. This chain connects TRBV12-3 or TRBV12-4 to TRBJ2-7, with D uncertain. The length of the CDR3 is 14 residues. The CDR3 is CANSSPPAVVEQYF. CDR3 sequence (DNA): TGTGCCAACAGTTCACCCCCTGCCGTTGTCGAGCAGTACTTC.

This clonotype has at least ten counts. The V gene is TRBV10-3, the J gene TRBJ2-2; D ambiguous. The CDR3 is made up of 12 amino acids. In germline, CDR1 is ENHRY, CDR2 SYGVKD. The V end lost 8 bases, the J end lost 7 bases, and 11 bases lay between the germline ends. The CDR3 coding sequence is TGTGCCATCTATAGCAGCCGCGGGGAGCTGTTTTTT. Its protein is CAIYSSRGELFF.

The sample holds many counts of this clonotype. The chain links TRBV7-2 to TRBJ2-5, with 7 bases that match TRBD1. The CDR3 length is 16 residues. The V segment lost 7 bases and the J segment 1 base; nucleotides outside the gene matches: 12. Germline-derived CDR1 and CDR2 are SGHTA and FQGNSA. CDR3 amino acids: CASTPGQIYPQETQYF. The CDR3 DNA reads as TGTGCCAGCACCCCGGGACAGATATATCCCCAAGAGACCCAGTACTTC. The entire variable domain, with the rest obtained from reference TRBV7-2 and TRBJ2-5, is as follows: GAGVSQSPSNKVTEKGKDVELRCDPISGHTALYWYRQSLGQGLEFLIYFQGNSAPDKSGLPSDRFSAERTGGSVSTLTIQRTQQEDSAVYLCASTPGQIYPQETQYFGPGTRLLVL.